This T cell receptor (beta chain) was sequenced for a study of cytomegalovirus exposure and HLA in healthy donors. Study overall: One earlier analysis, a look at 150 million to 200 million T cells, found approximately 120 million unique TCR beta sequences.

Points from the study as a whole: Later, an analysis showed that TCR beta chains associated with HLA were more clonally expanded than others that were equally common.

On this clone: Its antigen is unidentified.

Primers for the PCR totalled 60 Vbeta and 13 Jbeta. Clones were sequenced by immunoSEQ multiplex PCR, and TCRdb holds only the in-frame ones, with some missing. Here the sample spans 150,000 to 200,000 clones, about four fifths being singletons. The CDR3 totals 14 residues. CDR1 and CDR2 (germline): ENHRY, SYGVKD. The V segment lost 5 bases and the J segment 7 bases; nucleotides outside the gene matches: 9. This clonotype originated in a boy younger than 18 in good health and CMV-seronegative. Sequencing input: PBMCs. The rearrangement links TRBV10-3 to TRBJ2-7; 9 nucleotides match TRBD1. The CDR3 spells CAISLTGGAWEQYF. The CDR3, as DNA: TGTGCCATCAGTCTAACAGGGGGCGCGTGGGAGCAGTACTTC.